This record concerns one T cell receptor beta chain sequence. Trimming took 4 bases from V and 3 from J, leaving 20 bases between them. The CDR3 contains 17 residues. CDR1 and CDR2 from the germline V gene are SGHRS and YFSETQ. This specimen comes from a study of cytomegalovirus exposure and HLA in healthy donors. The PCR contained 60 Vbeta and 13 Jbeta primers. Some clones are missing from TCRdb's copy, which holds only in-frame ones; the method was immunoSEQ multiplex PCR. The data show fewer than 150,000 clones, about 84% seen once. This TCR came from a woman in her thirties or forties in good health and CMV-seropositive. Sample: PBMCs. The V and J genes are TRBV5-1 and TRBJ2-1; possible D gene TRBD2, 5 bases. The CDR3 region is CASSRPAGRINYNEQFF. The CDR3, as DNA: TGCGCCAGCAGCCGTCCGGCGGGCAGAATTAACTACAATGAGCAGTTCTTC. The complete variable domain, with remaining parts taken from reference TRBV5-1 and TRBJ2-1, reads KAGVTQTPRYLIKTRGQQVTLSCSPISGHRSVSWYQQTPGQGLQFLFEYFSETQRNKGNFPGRFSGRQFSNSRSEMNVSTLELGDSALYLCASSRPAGRINYNEQFFGPGTRLTVL.